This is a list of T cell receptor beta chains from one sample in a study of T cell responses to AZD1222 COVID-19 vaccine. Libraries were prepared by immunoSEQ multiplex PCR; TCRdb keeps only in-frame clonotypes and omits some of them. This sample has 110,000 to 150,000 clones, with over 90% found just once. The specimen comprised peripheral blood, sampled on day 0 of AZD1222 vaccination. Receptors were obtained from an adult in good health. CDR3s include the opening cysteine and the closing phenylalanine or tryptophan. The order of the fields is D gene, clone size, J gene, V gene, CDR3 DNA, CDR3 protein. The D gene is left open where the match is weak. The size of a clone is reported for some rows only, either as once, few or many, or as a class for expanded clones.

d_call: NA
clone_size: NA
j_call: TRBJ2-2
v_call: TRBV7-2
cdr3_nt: TGTGCCAGCAGCCCCCCGGGAGCTTGGAACACCGGGGAGCTGTTTTTT
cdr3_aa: CASSPPGAWNTGELFF

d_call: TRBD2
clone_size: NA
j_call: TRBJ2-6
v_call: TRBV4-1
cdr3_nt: TGCGCCAGCAGCCAAGATAGGGAGGGAGCCCACAATGGGGCCAACGTCCTGACTTTC
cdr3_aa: CASSQDREGAHNGANVLTF

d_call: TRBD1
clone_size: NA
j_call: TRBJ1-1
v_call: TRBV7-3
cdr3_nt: TGTGCCAGCAGCCCAGGCCGGGACAGTGAAGCTTTCTTT
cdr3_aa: CASSPGRDSEAFF

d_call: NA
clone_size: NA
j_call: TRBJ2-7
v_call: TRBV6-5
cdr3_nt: TGTGCCAGCAGTTTAATTTTGGGGTACGAGCAGTACTTC
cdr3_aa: CASSLILGYEQYF

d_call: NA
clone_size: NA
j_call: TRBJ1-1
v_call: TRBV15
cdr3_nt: TGTGCCACCAGCAGAGACCTGACAGTGGATGCTGAAGCTTTCTTT
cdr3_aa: CATSRDLTVDAEAFF

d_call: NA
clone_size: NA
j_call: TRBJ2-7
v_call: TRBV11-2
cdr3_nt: TGTGCCAGCAGCCGGGACATCTACCACGAGCAGTACTTC
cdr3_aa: CASSRDIYHEQYF

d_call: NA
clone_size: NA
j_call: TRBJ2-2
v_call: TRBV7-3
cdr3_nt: TGTGCCAGCAGCTTGAACACCGGGGAGCTGTTTTTT
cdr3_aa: CASSLNTGELFF

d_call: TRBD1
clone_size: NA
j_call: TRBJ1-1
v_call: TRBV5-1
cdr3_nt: TGCGCCAGCAGCTTGGCTCTCACAGGGGGCATGAACACTGAAGCTTTCTTT
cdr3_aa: CASSLALTGGMNTEAFF

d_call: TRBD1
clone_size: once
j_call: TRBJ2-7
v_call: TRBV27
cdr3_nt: TGTGCCAGCAGTTCCCCGGGACAGGGGCTCTACGAGCAGTACTTC
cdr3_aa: CASSSPGQGLYEQYF

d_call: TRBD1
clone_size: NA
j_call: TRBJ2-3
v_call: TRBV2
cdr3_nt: TGTGCCAGCAGTGAAGGGACAGGGGGATCAGATACGCAGTATTTT
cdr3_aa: CASSEGTGGSDTQYF

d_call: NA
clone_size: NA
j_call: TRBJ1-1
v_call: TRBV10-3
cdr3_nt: TGTGCCATCAGTGAGTCGTTGAGGGACACTGAAGCTTTCTTT
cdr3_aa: CAISESLRDTEAFF

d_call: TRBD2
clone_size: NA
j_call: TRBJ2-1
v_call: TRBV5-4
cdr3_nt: TGTGCCAGCAGCTTGGAATTAGCGGGTGGGTACAATGAGCAGTTCTTC
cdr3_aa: CASSLELAGGYNEQFF

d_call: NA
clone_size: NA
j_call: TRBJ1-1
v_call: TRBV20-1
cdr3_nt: TGCAGTGCTAGTATTCAACCCAACACTGAAGCTTTCTTT
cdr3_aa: CSASIQPNTEAFF

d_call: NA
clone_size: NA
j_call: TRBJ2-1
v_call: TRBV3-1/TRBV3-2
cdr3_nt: TGTGCCAGCAGCCAGCGGGGCGTTAATGAGCAGTTCTTC
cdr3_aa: CASSQRGVNEQFF

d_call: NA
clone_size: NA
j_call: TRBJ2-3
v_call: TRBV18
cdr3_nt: TGTGCCAGCTCACCACCCGGGGACCCGCAGTATTTT
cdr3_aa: CASSPPGDPQYF

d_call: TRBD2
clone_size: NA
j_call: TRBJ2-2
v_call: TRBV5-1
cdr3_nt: TGCGCCAGCAGCCCTACTAGCGGGAGGAACACCGGGGAGCTGTTTTTT
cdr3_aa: CASSPTSGRNTGELFF

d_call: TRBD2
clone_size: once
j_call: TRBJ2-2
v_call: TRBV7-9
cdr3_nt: TGTGCCAGCAGCCCCCGACTAGCTGAGTTCGCCGGGGAGCTGTTTTTT
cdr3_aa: CASSPRLAEFAGELFF

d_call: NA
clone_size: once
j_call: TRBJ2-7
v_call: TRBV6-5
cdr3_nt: TGTGCCAGCACCAAGGGGGCCTACGAGCAGTACTTC
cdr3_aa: CASTKGAYEQYF

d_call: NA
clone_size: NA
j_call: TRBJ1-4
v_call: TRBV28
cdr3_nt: TGTGCCAGCAGGACCGGGGGGACGGCAACTAATGAAAAACTGTTTTTT
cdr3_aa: CASRTGGTATNEKLFF